These 20 T cell receptor beta chains came from one sample sequenced in a study of T-cell memory formation after mild COVID-19. TCRdb independently ran MiXCR on the 5' RACE reads; one entry per CDR3 protein. The sample yields 400,000 to 550,000 distinct CDR3 sequences, roughly 25% seen once. The specimen was PBMCs or a T cell subset sorted from them (not recorded which). The receptors here all came from an adult woman who had mild COVID-19 (a few samples of this study predate the infection). Cell type and time point are not known.

This chain uses TRBV12-3 or TRBV12-4 with TRBJ2-5, with 7 bases matching TRBD2. The CDR3 is made up of 14 amino acids. V trimming: 0 bases; J trimming: 5 bases; junction bases outside the gene matches: 3. The CDR3 spells CASSLAAGGETQYF. The DNA of the CDR3 is TGTGCCAGCAGTTTAGCGGCCGGGGGGGAGACCCAGTACTTC.

This clonotype was detected a few times. The chain is built from TRBV12-3 or TRBV12-4 and TRBJ1-4, with 7 nucleotides matching TRBD1. Trimming took 2 bases from V and 5 from J; bases not matched to a gene: 11. The CDR3 has 17 amino acids. Here the CDR3 DNA reads TGTGCCAGCAGTTTACCTCTCACCGGGACAGCCAATGAAAAACTGTTTTTT. Amino acid sequence: CASSLPLTGTANEKLFF.

The chain is built from TRBV9 and TRBJ2-3; D is undetermined. From germline, CDR1 is SGDLS and CDR2 YYNGEE. CDR3 length: 13 amino acids. V lost 3 bases, J lost 6 bases, and 11 bases lay in between. The DNA of the CDR3 is TGTGCCAGCAGCGCCTCCCTGGGGGATACGCAGTATTTT. Protein: CASSASLGDTQYF.

The V and J genes are TRBV3-1 and TRBJ2-5, with 13 bases identical to TRBD2. The CDR3 contains 16 residues. V dropped 1 base and J dropped 3; count of bases not matched to a gene: 2. In germline, CDR1 is LGHDT, CDR2 YNNKEL (reference sequence). The CDR3 loop reads CASSQGTSGREETQYF. The CDR3 bases are TGTGCCAGCAGCCAAGGGACTAGCGGGAGAGAAGAGACCCAGTACTTC.

This clonotype was seen only a few times. V and J are TRBV5-1 and TRBJ2-5, with 9 bases that match TRBD2. Trimming took 0 bases from V and 5 from J; bases not matched to a gene: 8. This CDR3 is built from 16 residues. In germline, CDR1 is SGHRS, CDR2 YFSETQ. The CDR3 protein is CASSLEGTSILETQYF. DNA for the CDR3: TGCGCCAGCAGCTTGGAAGGGACTAGCATCCTGGAGACCCAGTACTTC.

In this sample, this clonotype turned up once. The chain couples TRBV7-2 to TRBJ2-3; unclear D gene. This CDR3 has 18 residues. V lost 0 bases and J lost 1, with 17 bases in between. Germline V gene sequence: CDR1 SGHTA, CDR2 FQGNSA. Written as DNA, the CDR3 is TGTGCCAGCAGCTTAGCCCTCCGACGATACCTCGGCACAGATACGCAGTATTTT. This sequence encodes CASSLALRRYLGTDTQYF.

This CDR3 reads CAWSVLRDRWNTEAFF. The CDR3 coding sequence is TGTGCCTGGAGTGTACTTCGGGACAGATGGAACACTGAAGCTTTCTTT. The rearrangement uses TRBV30 and TRBJ1-1, with 7 bases aligning to TRBD1. The CDR3 consists of 16 residues. Per germline, CDR1 GTSNPN and CDR2 SVGIG (reference sequence). V shed 0 bases and J 1 base; nucleotides not matched to a gene: 8.

This clonotype was seen just once. The chain carries TRBV5-1 and TRBJ1-5; 9 bases match TRBD1. V was clipped by 4 bases and J by 4 bases; unmatched bases: 9. The CDR3 spans 16 residues. Germline values: CDR1 SGHRS, CDR2 YFSETQ. This chain's CDR3 is CASSPIPTGGNQPQHF. The DNA for the CDR3 is TGCGCCAGCAGCCCGATCCCGACAGGGGGGAATCAGCCCCAGCATTTT.

The rearrangement joins TRBV11-2 to TRBJ1-1, with 8 bases fitting TRBD1. CDR1 and CDR2 from the germline V gene are SGHAT and FQNNGV. With 5 bases clipped from V and 1 base from J, the junction kept 6 bases outside the gene matches. The CDR3 is 15 amino acids. The CDR3 region has the DNA TGTGCCAGCAGCGACCACAGGGGGTCGAACACTGAAGCTTTCTTT. Its translation is CASSDHRGSNTEAFF.

This clonotype turned up a few times. The genes are TRBV24-1 and TRBJ2-5; maybe TRBD2 (6 bases). Per germline, CDR1 KGHDR and CDR2 SFDVKD. The CDR3 loop spans 13 amino acids. V was cut by 5 bases and J by 5 bases, with 11 bases left in between. The DNA for the CDR3 is TGTGCCACCAGTGCGGGAAGCGGGGAGACCCAGTACTTC. This translates into CATSAGSGETQYF.

This clonotype came up a few times. The gene calls are TRBV5-1 and TRBJ2-6; possible D gene TRBD2, 6 bases. Germline V lookup: CDR1 SGHRS, CDR2 YFSETQ. V shed 2 bases and J shed 1 base, with 19 bases lying between them. The CDR3 has 19 amino acids. The CDR3 coding sequence is TGCGCCAGCAGCTTACTGACGACCCTAGGAGGGTCTGGGGCCAACGTCCTGACTTTC. Its translation is CASSLLTTLGGSGANVLTF. The variable domain in full, completed from reference TRBV5-1 and TRBJ2-6, reads KAGVTQTPRYLIKTRGQQVTLSCSPISGHRSVSWYQQTPGQGLQFLFEYFSETQRNKGNFPGRFSGRQFSNSRSEMNVSTLELGDSALYLCASSLLTTLGGSGANVLTFGAGSRLTVL.

The V and J genes are TRBV15 and TRBJ2-2; D perhaps matches TRBD2 (6 bases). Germline V lookup: CDR1 LNHNV, CDR2 YYDKDF (reference sequence). The CDR3 length is 15 residues. The germline V and J ends were trimmed by 3 bases and 6 bases, with 14 bases remaining between them. CDR3 DNA sequence: TGTGCCACCAGCAGGAGACTAGTAACGTCCGGGGAGCTGTTTTTT. Translating it yields CATSRRLVTSGELFF. Full variable domain (remainder filled in from reference TRBV15 and TRBJ2-2): DAMVIQNPRYQVTQFGKPVTLSCSQTLNHNVMYWYQQKSSQAPKLLFHYYDKDFNNEADTPDNFQSRRPNTSFCFLDIRSPGLGDTAMYLCATSRRLVTSGELFFGEGSRLTVL.

V is TRBV25-1 and J is TRBJ2-2; tentatively, D is TRBD1 (5 bases). CDR3 length: 14 residues. Germline values: CDR1 MGHDK, CDR2 SYGVNS. Trimming left V 4 bases short and J 2 bases short, with 8 bases between. The CDR3 here is CASSAGSNTGELFF. The CDR3 DNA sequence: TGTGCCAGCAGTGCAGGGTCAAACACCGGGGAGCTGTTTTTT.

This clonotype was recorded at least ten times. The rearrangement joins TRBV7-9 to TRBJ2-7; D is perhaps TRBD1 or TRBD2 (5 bases each). The CDR3 runs 10 residues. Germline values: CDR1 SEHNR, CDR2 FQNEAQ (reference sequence). Trimming left V 8 bases short and J 3 bases short, with 5 bases between. Here the CDR3 DNA reads TGTGCCAGCGGGGGCTACGAGCAGTACTTC. This translates into CASGGYEQYF.

This clonotype has only a few counts. The chain couples TRBV2 to TRBJ2-1; 8 bases agree with TRBD1. In germline, CDR1 is SNHLY, CDR2 FYNNEI. Germline trimming cut 11 bases from V and 3 bases from J; bases unmatched to any gene: 9. This CDR3 is 14 amino acids long. The CDR3 loop is CAGSTGGGYNEQFF. CDR3 DNA sequence: TGTGCCGGAAGTACAGGGGGTGGCTACAATGAGCAGTTCTTC.

The V and J genes are TRBV19 and TRBJ1-1, with D hard to call. The CDR3 extends over 13 amino acids. V dropped 1 base and J dropped 7 bases, with 10 bases sitting between them. The germline V gene encodes CDR1 LNHDA and CDR2 SQIVND (reference sequence). CDR3 sequence (DNA): TGTGCCAGTAGTATAGGGCCGGTGGGTGAAGCTTTCTTT. Translation gives CASSIGPVGEAFF. Drawing the rest from reference TRBV19 and TRBJ1-1, the complete variable domain is DGGITQSPKYLFRKEGQNVTLSCEQNLNHDAMYWYRQDPGQGLRLIYYSQIVNDFQKGDIAEGYSVSREKKESFPLTVTSAQKNPTAFYLCASSIGPVGEAFFGQGTRLTVV.

The chain has TRBV7-6 and TRBJ2-7, with D unresolved. Trimming stripped 1 base from V and 6 bases from J, with 22 bases between. In germline, CDR1 is SGHVS, CDR2 FNYEAQ. This CDR3 is 17 amino acids long. The CDR3 DNA is TGTGCCAGCAGCTTAGTAATCTTACCGCCTAGGGTGGGCGAGCAGTACTTC. Its protein is CASSLVILPPRVGEQYF.

This clonotype was seen only a few times. The chain links TRBV14 to TRBJ2-5; a possible D gene is TRBD1 (5 bases). CDR1 SGHDN and CDR2 FVKESK come from the germline V gene. The V end lost 0 bases, the J end lost 5 bases, and 13 bases lay between the germline ends. The CDR3 length is 15 residues. CDR3 sequence: CASSQESFQGETQYF. CDR3 DNA sequence: TGTGCCAGCAGCCAAGAATCCTTCCAGGGTGAGACCCAGTACTTC. Complete variable domain (other parts from reference TRBV14 and TRBJ2-5): EAGVTQFPSHSVIEKGQTVTLRCDPISGHDNLYWYRRVMGKEIKFLLHFVKESKQDESGMPNNRFLAERTGGTYSTLKVQPAELEDSGVYFCASSQESFQGETQYFGPGTRLLVL.

Only a few counts were recorded for this clonotype. The chain carries TRBV9 and TRBJ2-1; TRBD2 matches 10 bases. Losses at the gene ends were 0 bases for V and 6 bases for J; bases not matched to a gene: 6. The CDR3 extends over 16 amino acids. Germline V gives CDR1 SGDLS, CDR2 YYNGEE. In DNA, the CDR3 is TGTGCCAGCAGCGTAGCTACTCGGACTAGCGGCAATGAGCAGTTCTTC. Amino acid sequence: CASSVATRTSGNEQFF.

The chain recombines TRBV7-6 with TRBJ2-1; tentative D call: TRBD1 (6 bases). Germline assignment: CDR1 SGHVS and CDR2 FNYEAQ. CDR3 length: 13 amino acids. Trimming pared 4 bases from V and 6 bases from J, leaving 10 bases between. CDR3 sequence: CASSSKGVNEQFF. DNA for the CDR3: TGTGCCAGCAGCTCCAAGGGGGTCAATGAGCAGTTCTTC.